A selection of T cell receptor beta chains follows, all from one sample in a study of cytomegalovirus exposure and HLA in healthy donors. The assay was immunoSEQ multiplex PCR, and TCRdb's table has in-frame clones only and misses some. The table has 180,000 or so clones, around 85% seen once; the top ten hold around a tenth. The sample consisted of PBMCs. These receptors all stem from a man younger than 35 in good health and CMV-seropositive. The CDR3 runs from the conserved cysteine through the conserved F or W. D genes are given only for firm matches. Size values are once, few and many counts, or a class for expanded clones, and some rows have none.

size	D	V	J	CDR3	DNA
-	-	TRBV2	TRBJ1-4	CAGGPHGWEKLFF	TGTGCCGGTGGTCCCCACGGGTGGGAAAAACTGTTTTTT
-	-	TRBV19	TRBJ2-7	CASSLGRGSLYEQYF	TGTGCCAGTAGCTTGGGCCGGGGGTCCCTCTACGAGCAGTACTTC
-	TRBD2	TRBV9	TRBJ2-3	CASSVGGGSTDTQYF	TGTGCCAGCAGCGTAGGGGGGGGAAGCACAGATACGCAGTATTTT
-	-	TRBV9	TRBJ1-2	CASSVGHGYGYTF	TGTGCCAGCAGCGTAGGTCACGGGTATGGCTACACCTTC
once	TRBD1	TRBV11-2	TRBJ2-7	CASSLVNRGRGEQYF	TGTGCCAGCAGCTTAGTGAATCGAGGCAGGGGGGAGCAGTACTTC
few	-	TRBV27	TRBJ1-5	CASSFKSGLSNQPQHF	TGTGCCAGCAGTTTCAAATCAGGGCTTAGCAATCAGCCCCAGCATTTT
few	-	TRBV6-5	TRBJ1-4	CASRHSGGSFEKLFF	TGTGCCAGCAGGCACAGTGGGGGGTCGTTTGAAAAACTGTTTTTT
-	TRBD1	TRBV7-9	TRBJ2-7	CASSPTGGENPYEQYF	TGTGCCAGCAGCCCGACAGGGGGCGAGAACCCCTACGAGCAGTACTTC
once	TRBD2	TRBV2	TRBJ2-1	CASSETSGGQPLSYNEQFF	TGTGCCAGCAGTGAGACTAGCGGGGGGCAACCTCTCTCCTACAATGAGCAGTTCTTC
-	TRBD1	TRBV29-1	TRBJ1-2	CSVSRDRGRRYGYTF	TGCAGCGTGTCCCGGGACAGGGGGCGGAGGTATGGCTACACCTTC
few	-	TRBV6-6	TRBJ1-1	CASSISGVGIAFF	TGTGCCAGCAGTATTAGCGGTGTCGGGATAGCTTTCTTT
-	TRBD2	TRBV9	TRBJ2-7	CASSPPGGRRDEQYF	TGTGCCAGCAGCCCCCCGGGGGGTCGTAGAGACGAGCAGTACTTC
-	-	TRBV12-5	TRBJ1-5	CASALMPHTGYSNQPQHF	TGTGCTAGTGCCCTTATGCCGCACACAGGCTATAGCAATCAGCCCCAGCATTTT
-	TRBD2	TRBV2	TRBJ2-3	CASRSLAGGRTDTQYF	TGTGCCAGCAGGTCACTAGCGGGGGGGCGAACAGATACGCAGTATTTT
-	TRBD2	TRBV13	TRBJ2-7	CASSLGGRGGPREQYF	TGTGCCAGCAGCTTAGGGGGCCGGGGGGGGCCTCGTGAGCAGTACTTC
-	TRBD2	TRBV2	TRBJ2-1	CASSPLAGGISYNEQFF	TGTGCCAGCAGCCCACTAGCGGGGGGGATCTCCTACAATGAGCAGTTCTTC
-	TRBD2	TRBV4-2	TRBJ2-7	CASSQEAGLLSEQYF	TGTGCCAGCAGCCAAGAAGCGGGACTTTTGTCCGAGCAGTACTTC
-	TRBD2	TRBV7-2	TRBJ2-3	CASSYAGGGTDTQYF	TGTGCCAGCAGCTATGCGGGCGGGGGGACAGATACGCAGTATTTT
-	TRBD2	TRBV25-1	TRBJ2-1	CASGLTGGNNEQFF	TGTGCCAGCGGCCTGACGGGGGGGAACAATGAGCAGTTCTTC
-	-	TRBV5-6	TRBJ1-1	CASSLARYTEAFF	TGTGCCAGCAGCTTGGCGCGATACACTGAAGCTTTCTTT
-	TRBD1	TRBV4-2	TRBJ2-7	CASSLSGQTSYEQYF	TGTGCCAGCAGCCTCTCGGGACAGACATCCTACGAGCAGTACTTC
-	TRBD2	TRBV4-1	TRBJ2-2	CASSYGLAGVLTGELFF	TGCGCCAGCAGCTACGGACTAGCGGGGGTCTTAACCGGGGAGCTGTTTTTT
-	TRBD1	TRBV10-3	TRBJ2-7	CAISRTGDLDEQYF	TGTGCCATCAGTAGAACAGGGGATCTCGACGAGCAGTACTTC
-	-	TRBV7-2	TRBJ2-3	CASSRSGDTQYF	TGTGCCAGCAGCCGCTCGGGAGATACGCAGTATTTT
-	TRBD2	TRBV13	TRBJ2-7	CASSSRLAGGYEQYF	TGTGCCAGCAGCTCCCGACTAGCGGGGGGTTACGAGCAGTACTTC
-	TRBD1	TRBV5-6	TRBJ2-7	CASSLFRTGYYEQYF	TGTGCCAGCAGCTTATTCAGGACAGGGTATTACGAGCAGTACTTC
once	-	TRBV2	TRBJ2-5	CASSAERQETQYF	TGTGCCAGCAGTGCCGAGCGTCAAGAGACCCAGTACTTC
-	-	TRBV13	TRBJ2-1	CASSFGGNEQFF	TGTGCCAGCAGCTTCGGGGGAAATGAGCAGTTCTTC
-	-	TRBV6-5	TRBJ1-2	CASSANRVGYGYTF	TGTGCCAGCAGTGCCAACAGGGTTGGCTATGGCTACACCTTC
-	-	TRBV30	TRBJ2-7	CAGGPSSYEQYF	TGTGCCGGGGGCCCGAGCTCCTACGAGCAGTACTTC
-	-	TRBV6-1	TRBJ2-7	CASSGSIYEQYF	TGTGCCAGCAGTGGTTCAATCTACGAGCAGTACTTC
-	-	TRBV7-8	TRBJ1-5	CASSSGQQGAQPQHF	TGTGCCAGCAGCTCCGGTCAGCAGGGTGCTCAGCCCCAGCATTTT
-	TRBD2	TRBV5-1	TRBJ2-7	CASSPGLAGGPREQYF	TGCGCCAGCAGCCCGGGACTAGCGGGGGGGCCCCGCGAGCAGTACTTC
-	-	TRBV27	TRBJ2-6	CASSLITGSGANVLTF	TGTGCCAGCAGTTTAATTACAGGCTCTGGGGCCAACGTCCTGACTTTC
-	-	TRBV7-2	TRBJ2-2	CASSLGRFGGELFF	TGTGCCAGCAGCTTGGGGCGGTTCGGCGGGGAGCTGTTTTTT